This TCR beta chain came from a study of blood T cells in healthy people across ages. Next came a second PCR, run for 7 to 11 cycles, which used a sample-barcoded 5' primer along with a J-beta primer mix. TCRdb processed the 5' RACE reads anew with MiXCR; each CDR3 protein has one entry. The profile shows about 940,000 distinct CDR3 sequences, roughly 48% of them singletons. Ten milliliters of peripheral blood were drawn from each donor. The sample consisted of blood. The receptor was isolated from a man aged 25-45 years in good health.

This chain's CDR3 is CASSFRASQYF. CDR3 DNA sequence: TGTGCCAGCAGCTTCAGGGCTTCCCAGTACTTC. The J gene is TRBJ2-7, the V gene TRBV7-8, with D possibly matching TRBD1 (5 bases). This CDR3 is built from 11 residues. V lost 3 bases and J lost 10, with 10 bases in between. CDR1 is SGHVS and CDR2 is FQNEAQ in the germline V gene.